This TCR beta chain was sequenced in a study of human T cells and chemical hapten exposure. Study observations and caveats: The formation of large CDR3 similarity clusters by expanded TCRs significantly exceeded that of controls.

A word on this clonotype: Its antigen is unidentified.

Individual cDNA molecules had unique molecular identifiers attached to them by the library. TCRdb itself ran the RACE reads through MiXCR, one entry per CDR3 protein. Altogether some 380,000 distinct CDR3 sequences are present, 4% to 5.5% being singletons, with the ten largest covering 2% to 2.5%. Time point meaning: patch test 1, 2 weeks after DPC sensitization. Treatment denoted: therapeutic diphenylcyclopropenone sensitization with weekly scalp DPC. The template was total RNA from unfractionated whole blood. This sample comprised whole blood, obtained in connection with sensitization to the hapten diphenylcyclopropenone (DPC). This receptor was identified in a woman in her fifties or sixties with alopecia areata. Some clones in this sample may be carry-over from other donors' samples.

CDR3 loop: CASSFTGPSSYNSPLHF. The CDR3 nucleotides are TGTGCCAGCAGCTTTACAGGGCCAAGCTCCTATAATTCACCCCTCCACTTT. V usage is TRBV7-9 and J usage is TRBJ1-6; perhaps TRBD1 as D (6 bases). CDR1 and CDR2 (germline): SEHNR, FQNEAQ (reference sequence). The CDR3 runs 17 residues. V lost 3 bases, J lost 0 bases, and 12 bases lay in between.